These 5 T cell receptor beta chains were all obtained from the same sample, sequenced in a study of technical replicates of blood from a few donors. Clones were read by immunoSEQ multiplex PCR, and TCRdb kept only the in-frame ones, dropping some. This sample has tens of thousands of clones, with approximately 94% found just once. The specimen was T cells isolated from PBMCs. The receptors here all came from a human donor in good health.

This rearrangement joins TRBV7-2 to TRBJ2-2; D possibly corresponds to TRBD1 (6 bases). Trimming pared 3 bases from V and 5 bases from J, leaving 10 bases between. The CDR3 runs to 14 residues. Germline loops: CDR1 SGHTA, CDR2 FQGNSA. CDR3 residues: CASSFQGRTGELFF. For the CDR3, the DNA is TGTGCCAGCAGCTTCCAGGGGCGAACCGGGGAGCTGTTTTTT.

The chain joins TRBV27 to TRBJ2-3, with D tentatively TRBD1 (5 bases). This CDR3 region has 14 residues. Trimming took off 5 bases at V and 5 bases at J, with 14 bases between the two ends. The germline V gene encodes CDR1 MNHEY and CDR2 SMNVEV (reference sequence). CDR3 region: CASSTAGFQDTQYF. CDR3 nucleotides: TGTGCCAGCAGTACTGCAGGGTTTCAAGATACGCAGTATTTT.

The chain uses TRBV18 and TRBJ2-5; 8 bases are shared with TRBD2. The CDR3 contains 13 residues. Trimming cost V 4 bases and J 4 bases; bases outside gene matches: 2. The germline gives CDR1 KGHSH, CDR2 LQKENI. The CDR3 spells CASSQGLGETQYF. CDR3 sequence (DNA): TGTGCCAGCTCACAGGGACTAGGAGAGACCCAGTACTTC. Drawing the rest from reference TRBV18 and TRBJ2-5, the complete variable domain is NAGVMQNPRHLVRRRGQEARLRCSPMKGHSHVYWYRQLPEEGLKFMVYLQKENIIDESGMPKERFSAEFPKEGPSILRIQQVVRGDSAAYFCASSQGLGETQYFGPGTRLLVL.

This clone was observed once. V and J are TRBV30 and TRBJ1-4; no reliable D call. This CDR3 has 14 amino acids. Germline loops: CDR1 GTSNPN, CDR2 SVGIG (reference sequence). With 3 bases removed from V and 0 bases from J, the gap between germline ends came to 8 bases. CDR3: CAWSVQSTNEKLFF. The CDR3 region has the DNA TGTGCCTGGAGCGTACAATCAACTAATGAAAAACTGTTTTTT.

The chain couples TRBV6-1 to TRBJ2-7; D perhaps matches TRBD2 (5 bases). V lost 3 bases, J lost 4 bases, and 10 bases lay in between. This CDR3 has 13 amino acids. Germline V gene lookup returns CDR1 MNHNS and CDR2 SASEGT. The CDR3 nucleotides read TGTGCCAGCAGTGAGCCGGGAATTTACGAGCAGTACTTC. Translating gives CASSEPGIYEQYF.